These 24 T cell receptor beta chains share one sample of origin, sequenced in a study of shared clonotypes between healthy human individuals. TCRdb's copy holds only in-frame clones and misses some; the assay was immunoSEQ multiplex PCR. The sample lists approximately 100,000 clones; about two thirds were seen once. Sequenced input: memory CD8+ T cells sorted from blood. Subset noted: CD45RO+ cells pooled with CCR7-negative TemRA cells. Every receptor here comes from a man aged 25 to 45 in good health.

Here the CDR3 DNA reads TGTGCCTTCCAAATGGGGGGGACAACCTACGAGCAGTACTTC. Amino acid sequence: CAFQMGGTTYEQYF. The chain is built from TRBV21-1 and TRBJ2-7; TRBD2, as called in the table, went unchecked against the DNA. TRBV21-1 is flagged as a pseudogene. The CDR3 extends over 14 amino acids.

This clone was seen only a few times. V is TRBV27 and J is TRBJ2-7; D possibly corresponds to TRBD2 (6 bases). This CDR3 has 15 amino acids. Trimming stripped 6 bases from V and 1 base from J, with 16 bases between. Looked up from germline, CDR1 is MNHEY and CDR2 is SMNVEV (reference sequence). The CDR3 bases are TGTGCCAGCAGAGAAATAGCGGAGGGGTCCTACGAGCAGTACTTC. It codes for CASREIAEGSYEQYF.

V is TRBV5-6 and J is TRBJ2-7; TRBD2 matches at 9 bases. The V segment lost 4 bases and the J segment 9 bases; nucleotides outside the gene matches: 11. Germline assignment: CDR1 SGHDT and CDR2 YYEEEE. The CDR3 runs 14 residues. The CDR3 loop is CASSTRLAAAGQYF. Here the CDR3 DNA reads TGTGCCAGCAGCACTAGACTAGCGGCCGCCGGGCAGTACTTC.

CDR3 loop: CASSGSNYEQYF. The CDR3 region has the DNA TGTGCCAGCAGTGGGAGCAACTACGAGCAGTACTTC. The chain employs TRBV28 and TRBJ2-5, with D perhaps TRBD2 (5 bases). The DNA end is more similar to TRBJ2-7, so the J call may be wrong. Germline V gene data show CDR1 as MDHEN and CDR2 as SYDVKM. This CDR3 is 12 amino acids long.

The chain has TRBV10-3 and TRBJ2-5, with TRBD1 matching 9 bases. The CDR3 has 12 amino acids. CDR1 is ENHRY, CDR2 SYGVKD, per germline. Trimming at V came to 9 bases and at J to 5 bases, leaving 4 bases not matched to a gene. DNA for the CDR3: TGTGCCATAAAGACAGGGGGTGAGACCCAGTACTTC. This sequence encodes CAIKTGGETQYF.

The chain joins TRBV7-9 to TRBJ1-3; D uncertain. V lost 8 bases, J lost 0 bases, and 8 bases lay in between. This CDR3 has 13 amino acids. CDR1 is SEHNR and CDR2 is FQNEAQ in the germline V gene (reference sequence). CDR3 amino acids: CASAETSGNTIYF. In DNA, the CDR3 is TGTGCCAGCGCAGAGACCTCTGGAAACACCATATATTTT.

This clone was seen a few times. The gene calls are TRBV14 and TRBJ1-1, with a tentative D call TRBD1 (5 bases). CDR1 and CDR2 (germline): SGHDN, FVKESK. V lost 2 bases and J lost 1, with 11 bases in between. This CDR3 is built from 15 residues. The CDR3, as DNA: TGTGCCAGCAGCCAATTGGCAGGGCGGAACACTGAAGCTTTCTTT. It encodes CASSQLAGRNTEAFF.

There are many counts of this clone. J is TRBJ2-2 and V is TRBV6-4, with 7 bases lining up with TRBD1. Germline loops: CDR1 MRHNA, CDR2 SNTAGT. The CDR3 totals 13 residues. The J segment lost 5 bases and the V segment lost 8 bases, leaving 5 bases of the junction unmatched. In nucleotides, the CDR3 is TGTGCCAGCTCCGACAGGGCAACCGGGGAGCTGTTTTTT. Translation gives CASSDRATGELFF.

The chain combines TRBV9 with TRBJ2-3; 9 positions match TRBD1. This CDR3 spans 17 amino acids. Germline-derived CDR1 and CDR2 are SGDLS and YYNGEE. V trimming: 0 bases; J trimming: 3 bases; junction bases outside the gene matches: 8. The CDR3 reads CASSVATGQGITDTQYF. CDR3 coding DNA: TGTGCCAGCAGCGTAGCTACGGGACAGGGAATAACAGATACGCAGTATTTT.

The V and J genes are TRBV18 and TRBJ2-7; 7 positions agree with TRBD2. The length of the CDR3 is 17 residues. J was trimmed by 1 base and V by 6 bases; bases with no gene match: 15. Germline-derived CDR1 and CDR2 are KGHSH and LQKENI. CDR3 amino acids: CASSVLPGGLESYEQYF. DNA of the CDR3: TGTGCCAGCTCGGTCCTACCCGGAGGACTAGAATCCTACGAGCAGTACTTC.

V is TRBV10-3 and J is TRBJ2-5; TRBD2 matches at 8 bases. Germline V gene data show CDR1 as ENHRY and CDR2 as SYGVKD. V shed 9 bases, J shed 2 bases, and the junction held 17 bases outside the gene matches. The CDR3 is 17 amino acids. The DNA for the CDR3 is TGTGCCATTAAGCGGGGAAGCCTAGCGGGTACACAAGAGACCCAGTACTTC. Protein: CAIKRGSLAGTQETQYF.

The chain couples TRBV27 to TRBJ2-1; 8 bases are shared with TRBD2. CDR1 MNHEY and CDR2 SMNVEV come from the germline V gene (reference sequence). The V gene end was trimmed by 3 bases and the J gene end by 4 bases; junction bases not matched to a gene: 2. The CDR3 is 14 amino acids. CDR3 sequence reads: CASSFGGEYNEQFF. Written as DNA, the CDR3 is TGTGCCAGCAGTTTCGGGGGGGAGTACAATGAGCAGTTCTTC.

The rearrangement links TRBV5-4 to TRBJ2-1; D possibly uses TRBD1 or TRBD2 (5 bases each). Germline CDR1 reads SGHNT; CDR2 reads YYREEE (reference sequence). This CDR3 contains 16 residues. Trimming shortened V by 2 bases and J by 1 base, and 13 bases separated the two germline ends. The CDR3 is CASSLSGTGSYNEQFF. The CDR3 DNA is TGTGCCAGCAGCTTATCCGGGACCGGATCCTACAATGAGCAGTTCTTC.

The chain links TRBV28 to TRBJ1-2, with D unresolved. The CDR3 length is 11 residues. Trimming left V 5 bases short and J 5 bases short, with 6 bases between. In germline, CDR1 is MDHEN, CDR2 SYDVKM. The CDR3 DNA reads TGTGCCAGCAGTGCCGCATATGGCTACACCTTC. It translates to CASSAAYGYTF.

In its sample, this clone was seen a few times. The rearrangement uses TRBV2 and TRBJ2-2; 8 bases fit TRBD1. This CDR3 region has 13 residues. The J segment lost 6 bases and the V segment lost 11 bases, leaving 8 bases of the junction unmatched. Germline lookup yields CDR1 SNHLY and CDR2 FYNNEI. This CDR3 is CAGSQGAAGELFF. The CDR3 DNA is TGTGCCGGAAGCCAGGGGGCCGCCGGGGAGCTGTTTTTT.

The gene calls are TRBV4-3 and TRBJ1-3, with D uncertain. This CDR3 comprises 18 residues. Germline V lookup: CDR1 LGHNA, CDR2 YSLEER. V was trimmed by 0 bases and J by 5 bases, leaving 20 bases between them. The CDR3 protein is CASSQDPPGGGLRNTIYF. The CDR3 nucleotides are TGCGCCAGCAGCCAAGATCCCCCCGGCGGTGGACTGCGAAACACCATATATTTT.

This rearrangement joins TRBV13 to TRBJ2-5; D uncertain. Germline assignment: CDR1 PRHDT and CDR2 FYEKMQ (reference sequence). The V end lost 3 bases, the J end lost 3 bases, and 8 bases lay between the germline ends. CDR3 length: 13 residues. The CDR3 DNA reads TGTGCCAGCAGCTTGCCCTATAAAGAGACCCAGTACTTC. As protein: CASSLPYKETQYF.

The rearrangement links TRBV23-1 to TRBJ2-1, with D uncertain. TRBV23-1 is an ORF, and what it does is uncertain. The CDR3 runs to 16 residues. V lost 0 bases and J 5 bases, leaving 14 bases between the germline ends. CDR3 bases: TGCGCCAGCAGTCAATCGCGGAGTAGGACCCACAATGAGCAGTTCTTC. This encodes CASSQSRSRTHNEQFF.

This clone was detected ten times or more. This rearrangement joins TRBV29-1 to TRBJ2-1; possible D gene TRBD1, 6 bases. Germline V gives CDR1 SQVTM, CDR2 ANQGSEA. This CDR3 has 13 residues. The V end was cut by 4 bases, the J end by 4 bases, with 11 bases between. The CDR3, as DNA: TGCAGCGTTGTAGGGACAACTTACAATGAGCAGTTCTTC. Its translation: CSVVGTTYNEQFF.

V usage is TRBV6-6 and J usage is TRBJ2-1; 11 bases align to TRBD2. Looked up from germline, CDR1 is MNHNY and CDR2 is SVGAGI (reference sequence). Trimming removed 0 bases from V and 6 bases from J; junction bases left unmatched: 4. The CDR3 totals 16 residues. The CDR3 DNA reads TGTGCCAGCAGTTACTCTTTAGCGGGAGGGACCAATGAGCAGTTCTTC. Translation gives CASSYSLAGGTNEQFF.

This clone has just a few counts. This chain joins TRBV28 and TRBJ1-2, with a weak D call TRBD1 (5 bases). The ends were cut back, 3 bases at V and 8 bases at J, with 19 bases in the middle. The CDR3 length is 15 residues. Germline-derived CDR1 and CDR2 are MDHEN and SYDVKM. CDR3 DNA: TGTGCCAGCAGTTTTTTCCGGGCAGGGTTGGAGGGCTACACCTTC. This codes for CASSFFRAGLEGYTF.

Remarks on this clone: Other DNA sequences of this sample code for an identical CDR3. This chain connects TRBV2 to TRBJ2-1, with D unclear. This CDR3 is 13 amino acids long. Trimming stripped 6 bases from V and 2 bases from J, with 8 bases between. The germline gives CDR1 SNHLY, CDR2 FYNNEI. This CDR3 is CASSLITYNEQFF. CDR3 DNA: TGTGCCAGCAGCCTCATTACCTACAATGAGCAGTTCTTC.

This sequence joins TRBV5-5 and TRBJ2-5; weak D call: TRBD2 (6 bases). Germline V lookup: CDR1 SGHKS, CDR2 YYEKEE (reference sequence). With 5 bases removed from V and 5 bases from J, the gap between germline ends came to 19 bases. The length of the CDR3 is 15 residues. CDR3 amino acids: CASRAVPGRGETQYF. The CDR3 region has the DNA TGTGCCAGCAGAGCGGTCCCGGGACGGGGGGAGACCCAGTACTTC.

V and J are TRBV9 and TRBJ2-3; 10 bases fit TRBD2. The germline V gene encodes CDR1 SGDLS and CDR2 YYNGEE. V shed 2 bases and J 2 bases; nucleotides not matched to a gene: 11. The CDR3 runs to 18 residues. The CDR3 here is CASSVEGTSESHTDTQYF. The DNA of the CDR3 is TGTGCCAGCAGCGTGGAAGGGACTAGCGAGAGTCACACAGATACGCAGTATTTT.